A selection of T cell receptor beta chains follows, all from one sample in a study of Graves' ophthalmopathy and Graves' hyperthyroidism. MiXCR was run by TCRdb on the multiplex PCR reads, yielding one entry per CDR3 protein. The sample lists about 370,000 distinct CDR3 sequences; approximately 20% were seen once. Source material: peripheral blood. These receptors originate from a woman aged 18-35 years with Graves' ophthalmopathy. Both conserved end residues are part of each CDR3. Fields, in order: J gene, clone size, V gene, CDR3 protein. Size is omitted from some rows. Given values are once, few, many or a class for expanded clones.

TRBJ2-6 | many | TRBV28 | CASSFVEAGANVLTF
TRBJ2-5 | many | TRBV7-2 | CASSLVAGVAQYF
TRBJ1-1 | many | TRBV6-2/TRBV6-3 | CASNDAQDLNTEAFF
TRBJ1-6 | many | TRBV11-3 | CASSRTDNSPLHF
TRBJ2-2 | many | TRBV24-1 | CATSAPPLAGGPYTGELFF
TRBJ1-1 | . | TRBV30 | CAWSDNYSTEAFF
TRBJ1-2 | . | TRBV24-1 | CATSNTGTDNGYTF
TRBJ1-1 | . | TRBV6-1 | CASSRYDPGVNTEAFF
TRBJ2-7 | many | TRBV6-5 | CASNPRDRGRGEQYF
TRBJ1-2 | . | TRBV12-3/TRBV12-4 | CASSSDRVPGYTF
TRBJ1-1 | many | TRBV6-1 | CASSKVTEAFF
TRBJ2-3 | few | TRBV9 | CASSVDPGGVLDTQYF
TRBJ1-5 | . | TRBV6-1 | CASSATDRVSQPQHF
TRBJ2-5 | many | TRBV6-5 | CASSYSIAGEMETQYF
TRBJ2-7 | many | TRBV11-1 | CAGSLAKSGSLYEQYF
TRBJ2-5 | many | TRBV5-8 | CASSLGGTAKETQYF
TRBJ1-2 | many | TRBV6-5 | CASSSPSGGGSIGYTF
TRBJ2-5 | . | TRBV12-3/TRBV12-4 | CASSPGRGEETQYF
TRBJ2-7 | many | TRBV6-1 | CASTGLAVSYEQYF
TRBJ2-5 | . | TRBV5-1 | CASSLALQTQETQYF
TRBJ2-2 | many | TRBV29-1 | CSVEGRPESTGELFF
TRBJ1-5 | many | TRBV20-1 | CSALDRGGNQPQHF
TRBJ2-5 | many | TRBV6-2/TRBV6-3 | CASSPAPETQYF
TRBJ2-7 | many | TRBV6-4 | CASFSRLGVVRSSYEQYF
TRBJ2-1 | many | TRBV10-3 | CAISGLAGEGSEQFF
TRBJ1-5 | many | TRBV10-3 | CANSPEPYSNQPQHF
TRBJ1-5 | . | TRBV6-4 | CATSGFLSNQPQHF
TRBJ1-5 | many | TRBV6-1 | CASSEGKGGQPQHF
TRBJ2-2 | many | TRBV6-5 | CASSYRNANTGELFF
TRBJ1-1 | many | TRBV19 | CASTGSRMNTEAFF
TRBJ2-7 | many | TRBV6-2/TRBV6-3 | CASSYIGDVYEQYF
TRBJ2-5 | many | TRBV25-1 | CASSPLAQETQYF
TRBJ2-7 | many | TRBV9 | CASSVRFGGEQYF
TRBJ1-3 | many | TRBV5-6 | CASSSTTGNTIYF
TRBJ1-1 | many | TRBV7-1 | CASSSAPRPQSGTRNTEAFF
TRBJ2-6 | many | TRBV12-3/TRBV12-4 | CASSLGRANVLTF
TRBJ1-5 | many | TRBV3-1 | CASSPPGNDQPQHF
TRBJ1-3 | many | TRBV2 | CASSDGQSGNTIYF
TRBJ1-2 | many | TRBV10-2 | CATRTGEGYTF
TRBJ2-5 | many | TRBV20-1 | CSVPPMTQYF
TRBJ1-1 | . | TRBV7-2 | CASSPTPDPNTEAFF
TRBJ1-2 | . | TRBV28 | CASSLGGASNYGYTF